The entry below gives a single T cell receptor beta chain sequence along with its context. Its matching antigen is unknown. This sample's time point: blood from clinic visit 5 months post-surgery; TSC patient then seizure free. Sequencing was limited to surgery cases with top T cell transcript signatures in brain tissue. Patients received at least one anti-epileptic drug before surgery. Assay: immunoSEQ multiplex PCR; the TCRdb copy retains only in-frame clones and omits some. Among 300,000 to 400,000 clones, about 93% were seen once, and the ten largest hold 5.5% to 6%. Trimming took 7 bases from V and 7 from J, leaving 22 bases between them. Germline loops: CDR1 MDHEN, CDR2 SYDVKM. The CDR3 sequence is 16 residues long. The data were obtained in a study of brain T cells in children with intractable seizures. Study observations and caveats: Pre-surgery blood may have been undersampled, hiding some clones. Viral specificity was inferred only from CDR3 similarity; HCMV serostatus was unknown.

The V and J genes are TRBV28 and TRBJ1-4, with D maybe TRBD1 (6 bases). The origin of this receptor is a boy younger than two with tuberous sclerosis and intractable seizures. Sequenced material: peripheral blood, taken less than 6 months after surgery. CDR3 DNA: TGTGCCAGCACCCCCCTCTCCCTTACAGGGAGTGAAAAACTGTTTTTT. It is translated as CASTPLSLTGSEKLFF.